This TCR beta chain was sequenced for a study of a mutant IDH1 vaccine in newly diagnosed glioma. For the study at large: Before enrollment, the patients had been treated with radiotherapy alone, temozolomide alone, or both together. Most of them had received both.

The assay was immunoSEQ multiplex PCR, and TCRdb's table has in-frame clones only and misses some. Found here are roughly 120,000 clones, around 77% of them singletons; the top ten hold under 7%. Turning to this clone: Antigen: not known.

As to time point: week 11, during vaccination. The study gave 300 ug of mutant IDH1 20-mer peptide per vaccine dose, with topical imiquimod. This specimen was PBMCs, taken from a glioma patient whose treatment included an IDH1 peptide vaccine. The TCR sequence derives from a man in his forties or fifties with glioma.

CDR3 DNA sequence: TGTGCCAGTAGTACGTTGGCGGGAGCCCATGAGCAGTTCTTC. This sequence encodes CASSTLAGAHEQFF. The chain combines TRBV19 with TRBJ2-1; 7 bases are shared with TRBD2. The CDR3 consists of 14 residues. Germline trimming cut 4 bases from V and 8 bases from J; bases unmatched to any gene: 8. Per germline, CDR1 LNHDA and CDR2 SQIVND (reference sequence).